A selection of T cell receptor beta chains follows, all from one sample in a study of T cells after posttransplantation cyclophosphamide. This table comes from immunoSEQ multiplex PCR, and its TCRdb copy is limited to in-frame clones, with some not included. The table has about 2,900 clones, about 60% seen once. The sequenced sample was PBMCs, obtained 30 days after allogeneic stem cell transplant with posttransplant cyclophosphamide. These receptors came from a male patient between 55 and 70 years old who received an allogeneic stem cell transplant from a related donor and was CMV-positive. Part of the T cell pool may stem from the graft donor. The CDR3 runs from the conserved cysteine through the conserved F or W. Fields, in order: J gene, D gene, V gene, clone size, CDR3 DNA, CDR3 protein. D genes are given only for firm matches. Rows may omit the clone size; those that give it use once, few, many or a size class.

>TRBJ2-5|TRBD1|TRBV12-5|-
TGTGCTAGTGGTTTGGGCTTCGGACAGGCCCAAGAGACCCAGTACTTC
CASGLGFGQAQETQYF
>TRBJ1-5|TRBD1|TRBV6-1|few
TGTGCCAGCAGTGGACAGGGGGTCCAGCCCCAGCATTTT
CASSGQGVQPQHF
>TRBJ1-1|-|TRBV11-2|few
TGTGCCAGCAGCTTATTGCGGGGTAGAACTTACACTGAAGCTTTCTTT
CASSLLRGRTYTEAFF
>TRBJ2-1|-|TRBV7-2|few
TGTGCCAGCAGCACGAGGAGCTCCTACAATGAGCAGTTCTTC
CASSTRSSYNEQFF
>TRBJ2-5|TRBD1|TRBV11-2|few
TGTGCCAGCAGCTTAGAGACCGGGACAGGGGAGACCCAGTACTTC
CASSLETGTGETQYF
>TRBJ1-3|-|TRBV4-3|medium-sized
TGCGCCAGCAGCCCGGATAGACAGGTTCTTAGCTCTGGAAACACCATATATTTT
CASSPDRQVLSSGNTIYF
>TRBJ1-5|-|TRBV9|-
TGTGCCAGCAGCGTAGGCGGTGGAGGCAATCAGCCCCAGCATTTT
CASSVGGGGNQPQHF
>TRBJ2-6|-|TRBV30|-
TGTGCCTGGAGGGAGTTCTCTGGGGCCAACGTCCTGACTTTC
CAWREFSGANVLTF
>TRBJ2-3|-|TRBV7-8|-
TGTGCCAGCAGCTTAGAAGGGCGGGGCACAGATACGCAGTATTTT
CASSLEGRGTDTQYF
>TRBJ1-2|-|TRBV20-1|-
TGCAGTGCTCAGGCTGGGAGGGGAGATGTCTTC
CSAQAGRGDVF
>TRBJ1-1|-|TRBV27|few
TGTGCCAGCAGTTCGATCCTCATTTACAGGGCGATGAACACTGAAGCTTTCTTT
CASSSILIYRAMNTEAFF
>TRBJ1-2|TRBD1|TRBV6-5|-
TGTGCCAGCCGGACAGGGATCTATGGCTACACCTTC
CASRTGIYGYTF
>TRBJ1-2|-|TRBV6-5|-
TGTGCCAGCAGTGCGCTTGGGACACTCACAGGTGGCTACACCTTC
CASSALGTLTGGYTF
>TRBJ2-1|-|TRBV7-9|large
TGTGCCAGCAGCCCCCCTTTCAGGGTAGGCAATGAGCAGTTCTTC
CASSPPFRVGNEQFF
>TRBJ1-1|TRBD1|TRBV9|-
TGTGCCAGCAGCGCCCGTGACAGGGGTCCGAACACTGAAGCTTTCTTT
CASSARDRGPNTEAFF
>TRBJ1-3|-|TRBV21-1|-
TGTGCCAGCAGGTTATCAATACTACAACACGCACGAAACACCATATATTTT
CASRLSILQHARNTIYF